This T cell receptor beta chain was observed in a study of T cells in Graves' hyperthyroidism and ophthalmopathy. The CDR3 regions of TCR beta were amplified from RNA transcripts. The TCR CDR3 first-round RT-PCR relied on the HTBI primer set. TCRdb used MiXCR to reprocess the multiplex PCR reads, holding one entry per CDR3 protein. The table lists 650,000 to 850,000 distinct CDR3 sequences, roughly 20% of them singletons, with over 15% in the top ten. This clonotype was detected ten times or more. Ahead of any ophthalmopathy symptoms, the blood sample was obtained at the first diagnosis of hyperthyroidism. Germline V gives CDR1 SGHTA, CDR2 FQGTGA. The trim removed 4 bases at V and 2 bases at J, leaving 4 bases unmatched. CDR3 size: 17 residues.

The sequence came from a woman in her forties or fifties with Graves' hyperthyroidism that later progressed to Graves' ophthalmopathy. The chain is built from TRBV7-3 and TRBJ2-5, with 16 bases fitting TRBD2. The sequenced sample consisted of blood. The DNA for the CDR3 is TGTGCCAGCAGCTCGGGACTAGCGGGGGGGCTACAAGAGACCCAGTACTTC. This translates into CASSSGLAGGLQETQYF.